This entry features one T cell receptor (beta chain) sequence. The data are from a study of blood T cell repertoires in COVID-19. Study in general: The study drew acute and convalescent COVID-19 samples from the United States, Italy and Spain.

This CDR3 has 13 amino acids. V lost 5 bases and J 5 bases, leaving 7 bases between the germline ends. Study processing details: Scientists estimated how many nucleated cells there were by amplifying reference gene primers. The repertoire was sequenced with immunoSEQ multiplex PCR; TCRdb's copy has only in-frame clones and lacks some. That table gives V, J and clone size, and the DNA gave D and trimming. The data show tens of thousands of clones, about 87% seen once. The V call is TRBV12-3 or TRBV12-4, the J call TRBJ1-6; perhaps TRBD1 as D (6 bases). Material: peripheral blood. This TCR came from a man aged 80 or over with active or convalescent COVID-19. The CDR3 spells CASSDRHNSPLHF. The CDR3 DNA reads TGTGCCAGCAGTGACAGGCATAATTCACCCCTCCACTTT.